Reported below is one T cell receptor beta chain. This entry comes from a study of T cell responses to AZD1222 COVID-19 vaccine. Doses given second, at about 4 or about 12 weeks, were pooled. Assay used: immunoSEQ multiplex PCR; TCRdb lists only in-frame clones, some missing. The sample holds approximately 84,000 clones, around 82% seen once. Germline loops: CDR1 SGHNT, CDR2 YYREEE (reference sequence). This CDR3 region has 16 residues. J lost 2 bases, V lost 4 bases, and 8 bases had no gene match. The chain employs TRBV5-4 and TRBJ2-1; 8 bases match TRBD2. The sequence derives from an adult who received the AZD1222 COVID-19 vaccine. The sequenced sample was peripheral blood, obtained 28 days after the second AZD1222 dose. CDR3: CASSGELAGTYNEQFF. The CDR3 DNA follows: TGTGCCAGCAGCGGGGAGTTAGCGGGAACCTACAATGAGCAGTTCTTC.